Given below is one T cell receptor (beta chain) in context. V was cut by 6 bases and J by 10 bases, with 10 bases left in between. CDR3 length: 11 residues. The germline gives CDR1 SNHLY, CDR2 FYNNEI. Some clones are missing from TCRdb's copy, which holds only in-frame ones; the method was immunoSEQ multiplex PCR. The table includes about 26,000 clones, 92% detected once. The sample originates from a study of blood T cell repertoires in COVID-19. Sequenced material: peripheral blood. This chain joins TRBV2 and TRBJ2-1; D perhaps matches TRBD2 (5 bases). The TCR sequence derives from a human donor in a cohort sampled during active COVID-19. The CDR3 is CASSVAREQFF. CDR3 coding DNA: TGTGCCAGCAGCGTAGCGAGGGAGCAGTTCTTC.